What follows describes a single T cell receptor beta chain. This sample is drawn from a study of blood T cell repertoires in COVID-19. Study-level information: Acute-phase and convalescent COVID-19 samples originated in the United States, Italy and Spain. In each case, the material was cDNA or gDNA derived from T cells, B-cell-depleted T cells, or PBMCs.

Participants were aged about 18 to 90 years from about 25 US areas. Two consecutive negative NP/OP PCR tests, clearance, or resolved symptoms defined Cohort 3 recovery. Only in-frame clones appear in the TCRdb table, and some are missing; sequencing was by immunoSEQ multiplex PCR. In the table there are 180,000 or so clones, roughly 88% of which are singletons. J lost 2 bases, V lost 7 bases, and 6 bases had no gene match. This CDR3 is built from 14 residues. Germline CDR1 is LNHDA and CDR2 is SQIVND (reference sequence). The chain links TRBV19 to TRBJ1-2, with 8 bases identical to TRBD1. This clonotype was sampled from a man aged 50-60 years who had recovered from COVID-19. The sequenced sample consisted of PBMCs or T cells enriched from blood (not recorded which). The CDR3 sequence is CASTETGVNYGYTF. The CDR3 DNA reads as TGTGCCAGTACCGAGACAGGGGTGAACTATGGCTACACCTTC.